The 24 T cell receptor beta chains reported below all come from one sample, sequenced in a study of vaccination effects on CD4 cells after COVID-19. Researchers isolated CD4+ T cells once less than twelve days of culture had elapsed. Infection dated between March and December 2020, before the Alpha, Beta and Delta variants reached the United States. Two-dose BNT162b2 or mRNA-1273 vaccination was given to participants. The antigens of these receptors remain unknown. Sequenced by immunoSEQ multiplex PCR; TCRdb stores in-frame clones only, minus some. The sample yields some 50,000 clones, around three quarters seen once. The sequenced sample was CD4+ T cells from PBMCs cultured without peptide, obtained after COVID-19 vaccination. The receptors shown here come from a human donor who had a prior SARS-CoV-2 infection.

V usage is TRBV9 and J usage is TRBJ2-2, with no clear D. Germline V CDR1 and CDR2: SGDLS, YYNGEE. The CDR3 has 13 residues. With 0 bases removed from V and 5 bases from J, the gap between germline ends came to 5 bases. The CDR3 spells CASSVVSTGELFF. The CDR3 DNA is TGTGCCAGCAGCGTAGTATCTACCGGGGAGCTGTTTTTT.

The chain has TRBV9 and TRBJ2-5; D gene unclear. Germline CDR1 SGDLS, CDR2 YYNGEE. V was cut by 2 bases and J by 2 bases, with 10 bases left in between. CDR3 length equals 14 residues. In nucleotides, the CDR3 is TGTGCCAGCAGCGTTCAAGGCAGACAAGAGACCCAGTACTTC. Encoded protein: CASSVQGRQETQYF. The full variable domain, completed using reference TRBV9 and TRBJ2-5, is DSGVTQTPKHLITATGQRVTLRCSPRSGDLSVYWYQQSLDQGLQFLIQYYNGEERAKGNILERFSAQQFPDLHSELNLSSLELGDSALYFCASSVQGRQETQYFGPGTRLLVL.

This rearrangement joins TRBV10-3 to TRBJ2-3; TRBD2 matches at 12 bases. Losses at the gene ends were 0 bases for V and 0 bases for J; bases not matched to a gene: 4. CDR1 is ENHRY and CDR2 is SYGVKD in the germline V gene. The CDR3 consists of 18 residues. Here the CDR3 reads CAISESRTSGTSTDTQYF. The CDR3, as DNA: TGTGCCATCAGTGAGTCCAGGACTAGCGGGACTAGCACAGATACGCAGTATTTT.

This chain joins TRBV7-8 and TRBJ1-4, with 7 bases fitting TRBD1. This CDR3 has 16 amino acids. The germline CDR1 and CDR2 sequences are SGHVS and FQNEAQ. V trimming: 5 bases; J trimming: 0 bases; junction bases outside the gene matches: 6. The CDR3 coding sequence is TGTGCCAGCAGCCCAGGGACAGCAACAACTAATGAAAAACTGTTTTTT. Its translation is CASSPGTATTNEKLFF.

The chain employs TRBV2 and TRBJ2-1, with TRBD1 matching over 11 bases. Germline loops: CDR1 SNHLY, CDR2 FYNNEI. This CDR3 contains 14 residues. V lost 6 bases and J lost 6; bases outside the gene matches: 4. CDR3 sequence (DNA): TGTGCCAGCAGGACCGGGACAGGGGGCAATGAGCAGTTCTTC. Amino acid sequence: CASRTGTGGNEQFF.

The chain joins TRBV30 to TRBJ1-2; no firm D call. V shed 2 bases and J shed 5 bases, with 12 bases lying between them. CDR3 length: 13 residues. The germline CDR1 and CDR2 sequences are GTSNPN and SVGIG (reference sequence). The CDR3 here is CAWSLDRLYGYTF. The CDR3 region has the DNA TGTGCCTGGAGTCTAGACCGTCTGTATGGCTACACCTTC.

The chain has TRBV18 and TRBJ2-2; D not resolved. The CDR3 length is 14 residues. Per germline, CDR1 KGHSH and CDR2 LQKENI. Trimming left V 4 bases short and J 1 base short, with 7 bases between. CDR3 in DNA: TGTGCCAGCTCACGCCCCCTGAACACCGGGGAGCTGTTTTTT. Encoded protein: CASSRPLNTGELFF.

This clone was found once. The V call is TRBV5-4, the J call TRBJ1-3, with D possibly matching TRBD1 (6 bases). The CDR3 loop spans 17 amino acids. Trimming removed 4 bases at V and 0 bases at J, with 17 bases between. Per germline, CDR1 SGHNT and CDR2 YYREEE (reference sequence). CDR3 DNA: TGTGCCAGCAGCCGAAAAAAACAGGGCAACTCTGGAAACACCATATATTTT. Protein: CASSRKKQGNSGNTIYF.

The chain links TRBV2 to TRBJ2-5, with D tentatively TRBD1 (5 bases). Germline CDR1 SNHLY, CDR2 FYNNEI. The CDR3 extends over 13 amino acids. Trimming stripped 7 bases from V and 2 bases from J, with 11 bases between. The CDR3 region is CASTPGRQETQYF. The CDR3 bases are TGTGCCAGCACCCCAGGGCGACAAGAGACCCAGTACTTC.

This clone was detected only a few times. The J gene is TRBJ1-6, the V gene TRBV3-1 (or the pseudogene TRBV3-2); D is possibly TRBD1 (5 bases). CDR1 is LGHDT, CDR2 YNNKEL, per germline (reference sequence). This CDR3 has 14 residues. V shed 2 bases and J shed 10 bases, with 12 bases lying between them. CDR3 residues: CASSQSDGGSPLHF. Written as DNA, the CDR3 is TGTGCCAGCAGCCAAAGCGACGGGGGGTCACCCCTCCACTTT.

This CDR3 reads CASSGGGWWNTQYF. CDR3 bases: TGTGCCAGCAGTGGAGGGGGATGGTGGAATACGCAGTATTTT. The chain is built from TRBV28 and TRBJ2-3; D is perhaps TRBD1 or TRBD2 (6 bases each). Germline V lookup: CDR1 MDHEN, CDR2 SYDVKM. The germline V and J ends were trimmed by 5 bases and 7 bases, with 16 bases remaining between them. This CDR3 contains 14 residues.

Only a few counts were recorded for this clone. The chain has TRBV28 and TRBJ2-2, with D uncertain. Germline V gene data show CDR1 as MDHEN and CDR2 as SYDVKM. With 5 bases removed from V and 3 bases from J, the gap between germline ends came to 7 bases. The CDR3 extends over 13 amino acids. The DNA for the CDR3 is TGTGCCAGCAGTCGTCAGGACACCGGGGAGCTGTTTTTT. Protein: CASSRQDTGELFF.

This chain uses TRBV6-1 with TRBJ1-5; D is unresolved. Germline V lookup: CDR1 MNHNS, CDR2 SASEGT. The length of the CDR3 is 11 residues. Trimming took 3 bases from V and 6 from J, leaving 3 bases between them. The chain's CDR3 is CASSEGQPQHF. The CDR3 DNA follows: TGTGCCAGCAGTGAGGGTCAGCCCCAGCATTTT.

The rearrangement links TRBV9 to TRBJ2-2, with TRBD2 matching over 13 bases. CDR1 and CDR2 (germline): SGDLS, YYNGEE. V shed 0 bases, J shed 7 bases, and the junction held 3 bases outside the gene matches. The CDR3 sequence is 16 residues long. The CDR3 DNA is TGTGCCAGCAGCGTAGGGGGACTAGCGGGAAACGGGGAGCTGTTTTTT. It codes for CASSVGGLAGNGELFF.

V is TRBV5-1 and J is TRBJ1-1, with 9 bases lining up with TRBD1. This CDR3 comprises 14 residues. The germline V gene has CDR1 SGHRS and CDR2 YFSETQ. Trimming took 2 bases from V and 4 from J; bases not matched to a gene: 3. The CDR3 spells CASSLDRGGTEAFF. The CDR3 DNA reads as TGCGCCAGCAGCTTAGACAGGGGGGGCACTGAAGCTTTCTTT.

The chain has TRBV7-9 and TRBJ1-2; D is perhaps TRBD1 (5 bases). The germline gives CDR1 SEHNR, CDR2 FQNEAQ (reference sequence). The CDR3 consists of 17 residues. The V gene lost 2 bases and the J gene lost 7 bases, with 23 bases spanning the gap. CDR3 bases: TGTGCCAGCAGCTTATCGATGACAGAGAACCAGTTGGGTGGCTACACCTTC. This encodes CASSLSMTENQLGGYTF.

The chain is built from TRBV5-5 and TRBJ2-7; no clear D gene. The CDR3 has 16 residues. Per the germline V gene, CDR1 is SGHKS and CDR2 is YYEKEE (reference sequence). The ends were cut back, 5 bases at V and 1 base at J, with 19 bases in the middle. The CDR3 is CASSHFDGPPSYEQYF. CDR3 bases: TGTGCCAGCAGTCACTTTGACGGACCACCTTCCTACGAGCAGTACTTC.

This clone was observed once. The V gene is TRBV28, the J gene TRBJ2-2; possible D gene TRBD1, 6 bases. The germline V gene has CDR1 MDHEN and CDR2 SYDVKM. The V gene lost 6 bases and the J gene lost 4 bases, with 18 bases spanning the gap. This CDR3 region has 16 residues. The DNA for the CDR3 is TGTGCCAGCAGCACCCCGGGCAGGGGAGTCACCGGGGAGCTGTTTTTT. Amino acid sequence: CASSTPGRGVTGELFF.

The CDR3 protein is CASSQDRGLARMTQYF. The CDR3 DNA is TGTGCCAGCAGCCAAGATCGGGGACTAGCTCGAATGACGCAGTATTTT. This chain connects TRBV4-2 to TRBJ2-3, with 9 bases fitting TRBD2. The CDR3 runs 16 residues. V was pared by 0 bases and J by 9 bases, with 10 bases of the junction left unmatched. Germline V gives CDR1 LGHNA, CDR2 YNFKEQ.

In this sample, this clone turned up a few times. V is TRBV19 and J is TRBJ1-1, with D unclear. V was shortened by 7 bases and J by 1 base, with 7 bases between the two germline ends. Germline V gene sequence: CDR1 LNHDA, CDR2 SQIVND (reference sequence). CDR3 length: 12 residues. CDR3 amino acids: CASIDPNTEAFF. The CDR3 region has the DNA TGTGCCAGTATCGACCCGAACACTGAAGCTTTCTTT.

The V and J genes are TRBV9 and TRBJ2-1, with D possibly called TRBD1 or TRBD2 (5 bases each). The germline V gene encodes CDR1 SGDLS and CDR2 YYNGEE. The CDR3 is 13 amino acids. V gave up 0 bases and J gave up 7 bases, with 8 bases separating them. CDR3 residues: CASSVEGRNEQFF. In DNA, the CDR3 is TGTGCCAGCAGCGTAGAGGGACGGAATGAGCAGTTCTTC.

The chain recombines TRBV6-5 with TRBJ2-1; 10 bases line up with TRBD2. The CDR3 runs to 15 residues. V lost 6 bases and J lost 4; bases outside the gene matches: 6. Germline V gene lookup returns CDR1 MNHEY and CDR2 SVGAGI. This chain's CDR3 is CASSLAGVGYNEQFF. CDR3 in DNA: TGTGCCAGCAGCCTAGCGGGAGTCGGGTACAATGAGCAGTTCTTC.

The gene calls are TRBV2 and TRBJ1-2; no firm D call. This CDR3 has 11 amino acids. Germline values: CDR1 SNHLY, CDR2 FYNNEI. The V and J ends lost 7 bases and 5 bases respectively, with 8 bases between them. This CDR3 reads CASTSGYGYTF. The CDR3 nucleotides read TGTGCCAGCACCAGTGGATATGGCTACACCTTC.

V is TRBV9 and J is TRBJ2-1, with 11 nucleotides matching TRBD2. This CDR3 has 16 amino acids. After removal of 0 bases from V and 12 bases from J, the junction contained 11 bases not matched to a gene. Germline V gene data show CDR1 as SGDLS and CDR2 as YYNGEE. The CDR3 spells CASSVGWGSGGVWQFF. CDR3 DNA: TGTGCCAGCAGCGTAGGTTGGGGTAGCGGGGGGGTTTGGCAGTTCTTC. Full variable domain (rest looked up from reference TRBV9 and TRBJ2-1): DSGVTQTPKHLITATGQRVTLRCSPRSGDLSVYWYQQSLDQGLQFLIQYYNGEERAKGNILERFSAQQFPDLHSELNLSSLELGDSALYFCASSVGWGSGGVWQFFGPGTRLTVL.